This TCR beta chain was sequenced for a study of T cells in Graves' hyperthyroidism and ophthalmopathy (dated by TCRdb to about 2019). General notes on the study: Peripheral blood samples were taken at the time of initial diagnosis, prior to any treatment. After sampling, hyperthyroidism patients received methimazole starting at 30 mg daily, and ophthalmopathy patients received high-dose intravenous methylprednisolone. Thyroid tissue and blood T-cell repertoires from six Graves' hyperthyroidism patients were also compared in the study. To identify distinguishing TCR V-J signatures, a discovery cohort of about 95 patients was used, comprising 40 to 45 with Graves' ophthalmopathy and around 57 with stable Graves' hyperthyroidism. An independent validation cohort of 18 to 20 hyperthyroidism patients and over 15 patients who later progressed to ophthalmopathy tested prospective prediction of ophthalmopathy. According to the paper, TCR Vbeta CDR3 sequencing was carried out on approximately 140 peripheral blood samples, which came from fewer than 50 ophthalmopathy, around 75 hyperthyroidism and some 17 progressor patients. The 100 or so discovery patients were divided at random into training and test sets in a 7:3 ratio. General study outcomes and caveats: Most expanded thyroid clonotypes (frequency above 0.001) were also detected in blood, a finding suggesting that blood repertoires may reflect thyroid immune responses. No statistical method was used to set the sample size in advance, and investigators knew the group allocation. In validation, the model predicted progression to ophthalmopathy with 60% to 71% sensitivity and around 72% specificity, a median of about 6 months before onset. In cross-validation, a model built on a 13 V-J signature told ophthalmopathy apart from stable hyperthyroidism with 85% to 90% sensitivity and about 81% specificity, and in testing the same model reached 80%/75%.

Concerning this clonotype: What this receptor recognizes is not known. No base quality information exists; no much larger clone differs at one position.

For CDR1 and CDR2, the germline V gene lists MDHEN and SYDVKM. Spanning cysteine to phenylalanine, the CDR3 consists of 15 amino acids. The read is trimmed to its CDR3 DNA, 45 bases read in frame from base 1. V is cut by 8 bases and J by 2 bases, and the space between the germline ends is 19 bases. Amplification of TCR beta CDR3 regions was carried out from RNA transcripts. The TCR CDR3 was subjected to a first round of RT-PCR using the HTBI primer set and the Qiagen OneStep RT-PCR kit. Libraries were constructed in a second round of multiplex PCR, after which size selection and purification were performed. Libraries were sequenced paired-end with 100 bp reads on an Illumina HiSeq2000. From the authors' description of their analysis: SOAPnuke was used to process the raw data, removing reads that contained adapters or uncalled bases, had a mean Phred below 15, or lacked an exact match to the constant primer or identifier. COPE v1.2.5 was used to merge high-quality paired reads, and clonotypes were defined as unique nucleotide sequences. Clonotypes were aligned to IMGT TRBV, TRBD and TRBJ reference segments using MiTCR v1.1. Analysis was restricted to V-J combinations with a frequency above 0.0001, which covered 99.2% of repertoires. A TCS score was defined as the ratio between F50 (clonal expansion) and ExV (chaos), using BLOSUM62-based TCRdist between CDR3 peptides within each V-J. Welch's t-statistics and random forest reduced around 510 V-J features to roughly 13, which were used in a naive Bayes classifier (R e1071). TCRdb itself trimmed the public reads at Q25 with fastp, ran MiXCR and retained productive beta chains. Every CDR3 protein is listed once, alongside the most common genes and DNA of its rows. In this record, the V and J calls reflect TCRdb's handling and not the investigators' own analysis. This sample has roughly 240,000 distinct CDR3 sequences in its table, and about a sixth of those were observed once. Of the sample, about 29% falls within the top ten clones.

Ophthalmopathy patients had moderately to severely active disease, Clinical Activity Score of at least 3, NOSPECS grade of at least 4, and duration under 3 months. Patients with uncontrolled infections, other autoimmune diseases, pregnancy or lactation were excluded. Diagnoses were established on the basis of clinical symptoms, serum thyroxine and TRAb, thyroid ultrasound, and orbital computed tomography. PBMCs were isolated from 8 to 10 ml of fresh peripheral blood by Ficoll-Paque density gradient centrifugation. Trizol reagent was used to extract total RNA, and RNA quality was then checked on an Agilent 2100 Bioanalyzer.

The sequence derives from a young woman with Graves' ophthalmopathy. The sequenced sample was blood. The rearranged chain carries TRBV28 and TRBJ2-7, with the D gene possibly TRBD1 or TRBD2, each one fitting 7 bases. The CDR3: CASRQGGGGPYEQYF. The nucleotide sequence is TGTGCCAGCCGACAGGGAGGGGGTGGCCCCTACGAGCAGTACTTC.